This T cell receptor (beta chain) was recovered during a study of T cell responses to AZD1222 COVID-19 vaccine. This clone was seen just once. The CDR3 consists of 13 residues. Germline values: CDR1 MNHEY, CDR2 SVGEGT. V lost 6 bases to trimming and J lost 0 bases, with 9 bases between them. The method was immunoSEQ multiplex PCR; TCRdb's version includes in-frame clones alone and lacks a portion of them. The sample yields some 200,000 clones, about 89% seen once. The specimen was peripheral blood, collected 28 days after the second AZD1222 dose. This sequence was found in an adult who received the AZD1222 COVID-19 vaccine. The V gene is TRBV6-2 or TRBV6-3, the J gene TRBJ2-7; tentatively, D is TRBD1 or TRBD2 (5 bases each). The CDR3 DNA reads TGTGCCAGCAGCACTGGGGGCTCCTACGAGCAGTACTTC. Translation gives CASSTGGSYEQYF.